One and the same sample provided the 25 T cell receptor beta chains below, sequenced in a study of T-cell reconstitution after alpha-beta-depleted transplantation in children. Unique molecular identifiers were built into the TCRbeta library. TCRdb used MiXCR to reprocess the PCR reads, holding one entry per CDR3 protein. The sample includes 500,000 or so distinct CDR3 sequences, 30% to 35% of them seen just once. This sample comprised PBMCs from the stem cell graft donor, obtained from the stem cell graft. These receptors were taken from a human donor who donated a stem cell graft to a child with aplastic anemia.

This clonotype has only a few counts. The V call is TRBV5-5, the J call TRBJ1-4, with 8 bases matching TRBD1. Germline trimming cut 4 bases from V and 8 bases from J; bases unmatched to any gene: 10. The germline gives CDR1 SGHKS, CDR2 YYEKEE (reference sequence). The CDR3 covers 15 residues. The CDR3 reads CASSPTGGVEEKLFF. For the CDR3, the DNA is TGTGCCAGCAGCCCCACAGGGGGTGTAGAGGAAAAACTGTTTTTT.

This clonotype was observed a handful of times. CDR3 loop: CSARPTQGPYEQYV. In DNA form, the CDR3 reads TGCAGTGCTAGACCGACACAGGGGCCCTACGAGCAGTACGTC. The genes are TRBV20-1 and TRBJ2-7, with 7 bases aligning to TRBD1. The CDR3 loop spans 14 amino acids. CDR1 is DFQATT and CDR2 is SNEGSKA in the germline V gene (reference sequence). V lost 2 bases and J lost 2; bases outside the gene matches: 6.

This clonotype was seen a few times. The chain is built from TRBV29-1 and TRBJ1-4; possible D gene TRBD1, 5 bases. CDR1 is SQVTM, CDR2 ANQGSEA, per germline. V lost 4 bases and J 5 bases, leaving 11 bases between the germline ends. This CDR3 is 13 amino acids long. The CDR3 reads CSVGGRRNEKLFF. The CDR3 DNA sequence: TGCAGCGTTGGGGGCAGGCGGAATGAAAAACTGTTTTTT.

The rearrangement joins TRBV7-6 to TRBJ2-3, with TRBD2 matching over 11 bases. Losses at the gene ends were 1 base for V and 2 bases for J; bases not matched to a gene: 8. Germline CDR1 is SGHVS and CDR2 is FNYEAQ. This CDR3 has 18 residues. CDR3 bases: TGTGCCAGCAGCTTAGAAAAAATAGCGGGAGGGAACACAGATACGCAGTATTTT. Its protein product is CASSLEKIAGGNTDTQYF.

This clonotype was seen only a few times. The V and J genes are TRBV7-3 and TRBJ1-1, with D hard to call. This CDR3 region has 16 residues. CDR1 and CDR2 (germline): SGHTA, FQGTGA. V was clipped by 4 bases and J by 3 bases, with 18 bases between them. In DNA form, the CDR3 reads TGTGCCAGCAGCTCCCAAGCAGGTCGGTGGGACACTGAAGCTTTCTTT. Its protein is CASSSQAGRWDTEAFF.

The table lists this clonotype with a few counts. J is TRBJ1-6 and V is TRBV3-1; 9 nucleotides line up with TRBD1. The CDR3 consists of 15 residues. The J segment lost 8 bases and the V segment lost 4 bases, leaving 6 bases of the junction unmatched. CDR1 LGHDT and CDR2 YNNKEL come from the germline V gene (reference sequence). The CDR3 spells CASSPLDRGDSPLHF. The CDR3 bases are TGTGCCAGCAGCCCCCTGGACAGGGGCGATTCACCCCTCCACTTT.

The chain links TRBV10-3 to TRBJ2-7; D uncertain. This CDR3 is built from 11 residues. Per germline, CDR1 ENHRY and CDR2 SYGVKD. V lost 6 bases, J lost 7 bases, and 10 bases lay in between. CDR3 nucleotides: TGTGCCATCAGCTCGAATCGGGAGCAGTACTTC. It yields the protein CAISSNREQYF.

This clonotype was seen only a few times. The rearrangement links TRBV19 to TRBJ1-5, with 7 nucleotides matching TRBD1. The trim removed 6 bases at V and 6 bases at J, leaving 8 bases unmatched. The CDR3 runs to 14 residues. Germline loops: CDR1 LNHDA, CDR2 SQIVND (reference sequence). The DNA of the CDR3 is TGTGCCAGTAGGGGGAACAGGGGACTTCAGCCCCAGCATTTT. Translated, it gives CASRGNRGLQPQHF. The variable domain in full, with the rest retrieved from reference TRBV19 and TRBJ1-5, is DGGITQSPKYLFRKEGQNVTLSCEQNLNHDAMYWYRQDPGQGLRLIYYSQIVNDFQKGDIAEGYSVSREKKESFPLTVTSAQKNPTAFYLCASRGNRGLQPQHFGDGTRLSIL.

V and J are TRBV6-1 and TRBJ1-1; tentatively, D is TRBD1 (5 bases). The V gene lost 4 bases and the J gene lost 3 bases, with 12 bases spanning the gap. The CDR3 is 14 amino acids. CDR1 is MNHNS and CDR2 is SASEGT in the germline V gene. The DNA of the CDR3 is TGTGCCAGCAGTGGGACAATATCGGACACTGAAGCTTTCTTT. Its protein product is CASSGTISDTEAFF.

This chain links TRBV7-2 with TRBJ1-1; weak D call: TRBD1 (5 bases). Germline values: CDR1 SGHTA, CDR2 FQGNSA. The CDR3 covers 14 residues. V was pared by 5 bases and J by 6 bases, with 16 bases between. The CDR3 reads CASSVAPSTAEAFF. The CDR3 nucleotides are TGTGCCAGCAGCGTCGCCCCGTCGACAGCTGAAGCTTTCTTT.

The chain recombines TRBV5-5 with TRBJ2-5; tentatively, D is TRBD1 or TRBD2 (6 bases each). The CDR3 is 17 amino acids. The germline gives CDR1 SGHKS, CDR2 YYEKEE (reference sequence). V was clipped by 0 bases and J by 2 bases, with 17 bases between them. The CDR3 DNA is TGTGCCAGCAGCTTGGCAGTTACGGGGGCAGGGCAAGAGACCCAGTACTTC. Protein product: CASSLAVTGAGQETQYF.

The CDR3 region is CAWSHQGHTEAFF. DNA for the CDR3: TGTGCCTGGAGTCATCAGGGGCACACTGAAGCTTTCTTT. This chain links TRBV30 with TRBJ1-1; tentative D call: TRBD1 (6 bases). V lost 2 bases, J lost 3 bases, and 10 bases lay in between. This CDR3 has 13 amino acids. Germline loops: CDR1 GTSNPN, CDR2 SVGIG (reference sequence).

The chain is built from TRBV28 and TRBJ2-7; the match to TRBD2 covers 9 bases. The CDR3 totals 14 residues. V dropped 9 bases and J dropped 4; count of bases not matched to a gene: 10. Germline-derived CDR1 and CDR2 are MDHEN and SYDVKM. This chain's CDR3 is CASQRASGKYEQYF. CDR3 nucleotide sequence: TGTGCCAGTCAAAGGGCTAGCGGGAAATACGAGCAGTACTTC.

This clonotype was observed a few times. The J gene is TRBJ1-1, the V gene TRBV20-1; unclear D gene. Trimming pared 5 bases from V and 5 bases from J, leaving 12 bases between. Germline CDR1 reads DFQATT; CDR2 reads SNEGSKA (reference sequence). The CDR3 is made up of 12 amino acids. The CDR3 reads CSAHPDRTEAFF. CDR3 bases: TGCAGTGCTCACCCCGACCGGACTGAAGCTTTCTTT.

The genes are TRBV6-2 or TRBV6-3 and TRBJ2-7; 11 nucleotides line up with TRBD2. The CDR3 has 15 amino acids. Germline loops: CDR1 MNHEY, CDR2 SVGEGT. V shed 6 bases, J shed 3 bases, and the junction held 7 bases outside the gene matches. The CDR3 DNA sequence: TGTGCCAGCAGGCCTGCTAGCGGGAGGCGCTACGAGCAGTACGTC. Protein: CASRPASGRRYEQYV.

There are a few counts of this clonotype. The CDR3 spells CASSTKKGGRGPQETQYF. CDR3 in DNA: TGTGCCAGCAGCACTAAAAAAGGTGGCAGGGGCCCTCAAGAGACCCAGTACTTC. The chain carries TRBV21-1 and TRBJ2-5; the DNA was not compared with TRBD2, the D call given in the table. TRBV21-1 is a pseudogene segment. The CDR3 consists of 18 residues.

CDR3 DNA sequence: TGTGCCAGCTCGACGGGGACAGGGGCGAACACCGGGGAGCTGTTTTTT. Translation: CASSTGTGANTGELFF. The chain has TRBV7-2 and TRBJ2-2; the match to TRBD1 covers 10 bases. Losses at the gene ends were 8 bases for V and 0 bases for J; bases not matched to a gene: 6. The CDR3 runs to 16 residues. Germline CDR1 SGHTA, CDR2 FQGNSA.

This chain connects TRBV4-1 to TRBJ2-1; tentatively, D is TRBD2 (6 bases). This CDR3 has 17 amino acids. The germline gives CDR1 MGHRA, CDR2 YSYEKL. Deletions cut 0 bases from V and 4 bases from J, with 16 bases between. This CDR3 is CASSQDEWEDVYNEQFF. The DNA of the CDR3 is TGCGCCAGCAGCCAAGATGAGTGGGAGGACGTGTACAATGAGCAGTTCTTC.

In its sample, this clonotype was seen a few times. The J gene is TRBJ1-1, the V gene TRBV15; D unclear. The V and J ends lost 3 bases and 4 bases respectively, with 15 bases between them. Germline V gene lookup returns CDR1 LNHNV and CDR2 YYDKDF (reference sequence). This CDR3 has 15 amino acids. The CDR3 region has the DNA TGTGCCACCAGCAGGACCCGGGCGTCGGGCACTGAAGCTTTCTTT. Protein product: CATSRTRASGTEAFF.

The chain employs TRBV28 and TRBJ2-3; D is perhaps TRBD2 (7 bases). V was cut by 6 bases and J by 2 bases, with 15 bases left in between. The length of the CDR3 is 15 residues. Germline V gene sequence: CDR1 MDHEN, CDR2 SYDVKM. CDR3 amino acids: CASSRGLYHTDTQYF. The CDR3 nucleotides are TGTGCCAGCAGCAGGGGACTATATCACACAGATACGCAGTATTTT.

J is TRBJ1-4 and V is TRBV29-1, with 8 bases that match TRBD1. The ends lost 5 bases at V and 5 bases at J; junction bases unmatched: 4. Germline loops: CDR1 SQVTM, CDR2 ANQGSEA. This CDR3 contains 13 residues. The CDR3 bases are TGCAGCGTTAGACAGGGGATCAATGAAAAACTGTTTTTT. This translates into CSVRQGINEKLFF.

The V call is TRBV4-3, the J call TRBJ2-5, with D possibly matching TRBD1 (5 bases). Trimming took 0 bases from V and 3 from J, leaving 8 bases between them. Germline-derived CDR1 and CDR2 are LGHNA and YSLEER. The CDR3 runs 14 residues. DNA for the CDR3: TGCGCCAGCAGCCAAGATCTACAGGAAGAGACCCAGTACTTC. It codes for CASSQDLQEETQYF.

The J gene is TRBJ1-5, the V gene TRBV19; no clear D gene. Germline CDR1 and CDR2: LNHDA and SQIVND (reference sequence). V lost 3 bases and J lost 4, with 22 bases in between. The CDR3 covers 18 residues. The CDR3 here is CASSIPTEPRVSNQPQHF. CDR3 DNA: TGTGCCAGTAGTATTCCCACGGAGCCTAGAGTTAGTAATCAGCCCCAGCATTTT.

This chain connects TRBV18 to TRBJ1-3; TRBD1 agrees at 11 bases. CDR3 size: 17 residues. After removal of 4 bases from V and 0 bases from J, the junction contained 5 bases not matched to a gene. Germline V gene lookup returns CDR1 KGHSH and CDR2 LQKENI. CDR3 residues: CASSRTGGESSGNTIYF. CDR3 sequence (DNA): TGTGCCAGCTCACGGACAGGGGGCGAGAGCTCTGGAAACACCATATATTTT. Supplemented by reference TRBV18 and TRBJ1-3, the full variable domain reads NAGVMQNPRHLVRRRGQEARLRCSPMKGHSHVYWYRQLPEEGLKFMVYLQKENIIDESGMPKERFSAEFPKEGPSILRIQQVVRGDSAAYFCASSRTGGESSGNTIYFGEGSWLTVV.

This clonotype came up a few times. The rearrangement uses TRBV29-1 and TRBJ1-1, with a possible D match to TRBD1 (5 bases). Germline V gene data show CDR1 as SQVTM and CDR2 as ANQGSEA. The CDR3 sequence is 13 residues long. With 8 bases removed from V and 1 base from J, the gap between germline ends came to 14 bases. As DNA, the CDR3 is TGCAGCCCCAGTACCACAGGGAACACTGAAGCTTTCTTT. Translation: CSPSTTGNTEAFF. Full variable domain (outside the CDR3, taken from reference TRBV29-1 and TRBJ1-1): SAVISQKPSRDICQRGTSLTIQCQVDSQVTMMFWYRQQPGQSLTLIATANQGSEATYESGFVIDKFPISRPNLTFSTLTVSNMSPEDSSIYLCSPSTTGNTEAFFGQGTRLTVV.